The 15 T cell receptor beta chains below come from one sample, sequenced in a study of T cells in Graves' hyperthyroidism and ophthalmopathy. Amplified TCR beta CDR3 regions derived from RNA transcripts. RT-PCR in the first round (using the HTBI primer set) targeted the TCR CDR3. TCRdb called the multiplex PCR reads again in MiXCR, with one record for every CDR3 protein. Here the sample spans about 500,000 distinct CDR3 sequences, around 50% being singletons. Sequences were obtained from peripheral blood or thyroid tissue (not recorded which). The source of these receptors is an adult woman with Graves' disease, either hyperthyroidism or ophthalmopathy (not recorded which).

V is TRBV10-3 and J is TRBJ2-6; possibly TRBD1 for D (5 bases). The V and J ends lost 6 bases and 3 bases respectively, with 18 bases between them. This CDR3 region has 17 residues. The germline V gene encodes CDR1 ENHRY and CDR2 SYGVKD. The CDR3 region is CAIRPRDGSFGANVLTF. CDR3 DNA sequence: TGTGCCATCAGACCCAGGGATGGCAGTTTTGGGGCCAACGTCCTGACTTTC.

The V gene is TRBV14, the J gene TRBJ1-2, with a weak D call TRBD1 (5 bases). CDR1 SGHDN and CDR2 FVKESK come from the germline V gene. V was cut by 3 bases and J by 4 bases, with 9 bases left in between. The CDR3 runs to 13 residues. The CDR3 DNA reads as TGTGCCAGCAGCCAGGGACCGATCTATGGCTACACCTTC. Translation gives CASSQGPIYGYTF.

J is TRBJ2-7 and V is TRBV2; 9 bases are a match to TRBD1. This CDR3 has 15 residues. The germline V gene encodes CDR1 SNHLY and CDR2 FYNNEI. J gave up 2 bases and V 8 bases, and 10 bases lay outside the gene matches. This CDR3 reads CASSTGTGFTYEQYF. CDR3 nucleotides: TGTGCCAGCTCAACTGGGACAGGGTTTACCTACGAGCAGTACTTC.

This clonotype has only a few counts. The chain links TRBV7-9 to TRBJ2-7, with 8 positions matching TRBD2. The CDR3 sequence is 15 residues long. The germline V gene encodes CDR1 SEHNR and CDR2 FQNEAQ (reference sequence). Trimming removed 8 bases from V and 7 bases from J; junction bases left unmatched: 16. The CDR3 region has the DNA TGTGCCAGCTCACCACCATCGAGCGGGGGTGGTGAGCAGTACTTC. Translating gives CASSPPSSGGGEQYF.

The sample holds many counts of this clonotype. CDR3 bases: TGCAGTGCTACGACTAGCGGGAGTCGGTCCGAGCAGTACTTC. Translating it yields CSATTSGSRSEQYF. The chain has TRBV20-1 and TRBJ2-7, with 12 nucleotides matching TRBD2. This CDR3 contains 14 residues. The V and J ends lost 4 bases and 6 bases, in that order; junction bases with no gene match: 7. From germline, CDR1 is DFQATT and CDR2 SNEGSKA (reference sequence).

This chain connects TRBV30 to TRBJ1-5, with 7 bases aligning to TRBD1. The V and J ends lost 3 bases and 5 bases, in that order; junction bases with no gene match: 4. The germline CDR1 and CDR2 sequences are GTSNPN and SVGIG (reference sequence). The CDR3 sequence is 13 residues long. The CDR3 DNA reads TGTGCCTGGAGCGGACAGGATCATCAGCCCCAGCATTTT. Translated: CAWSGQDHQPQHF.

The chain uses TRBV6-4 and TRBJ2-2; 8 bases match TRBD2. With 2 bases clipped from V and 7 bases from J, the junction kept 3 bases outside the gene matches. This CDR3 spans 14 amino acids. The germline gives CDR1 MRHNA, CDR2 SNTAGT. The CDR3 is CASSDGTSGGELFF. The CDR3 nucleotides read TGTGCCAGCAGTGACGGAACTAGCGGCGGGGAGCTGTTTTTT.

Here the CDR3 DNA reads TGTGCCAGCAGTTACGGGGACCTCACCGGGGAGCTGTTTTTT. It is translated as CASSYGDLTGELFF. V and J are TRBV6-5 and TRBJ2-2; D possibly uses TRBD1 or TRBD2 (5 bases each). V lost 2 bases to trimming and J lost 4 bases, with 8 bases between them. The germline V gene encodes CDR1 MNHEY and CDR2 SVGAGI. This CDR3 spans 14 amino acids.

This chain connects TRBV19 to TRBJ2-3; D gene uncertain. The CDR3 runs to 15 residues. V lost 5 bases, J lost 6 bases, and 18 bases lay in between. The germline V gene has CDR1 LNHDA and CDR2 SQIVND (reference sequence). CDR3 residues: CASSQGSGIGDTQYF. The CDR3 nucleotides are TGTGCCAGTAGTCAAGGCAGTGGGATCGGTGATACGCAGTATTTT.

A few counts support this clonotype. The CDR3 sequence is CASSVATGELYEQYF. DNA for the CDR3: TGTGCCAGCAGCGTAGCTACTGGGGAGTTATACGAGCAGTACTTC. The V and J genes are TRBV9 and TRBJ2-7; weak D call: TRBD2 (5 bases). V lost 0 bases, J lost 4 bases, and 14 bases lay in between. The CDR3 runs to 15 residues. In germline, CDR1 is SGDLS, CDR2 YYNGEE.

The J gene is TRBJ2-7, the V gene TRBV29-1, with 10 bases fitting TRBD2. CDR3 length: 15 residues. Germline loops: CDR1 SQVTM, CDR2 ANQGSEA. The ends lost 2 bases at V and 4 bases at J; junction bases unmatched: 8. This CDR3 is CSVELSSGSAYEQYF. CDR3 coding DNA: TGCAGCGTTGAACTCTCTAGCGGGAGCGCGTACGAGCAGTACTTC.

The J gene is TRBJ1-5, the V gene TRBV19, with 7 bases fitting TRBD1. The CDR3 loop spans 13 amino acids. V shed 4 bases and J 7 bases; nucleotides not matched to a gene: 4. CDR1 and CDR2 from the germline V gene are LNHDA and SQIVND (reference sequence). For the CDR3, the DNA is TGTGCCAGTAGTAGACAGGGTCGGCAGCCCCAGCATTTT. Protein product: CASSRQGRQPQHF.

The genes are TRBV24-1 and TRBJ2-7; the match to TRBD2 covers 10 bases. The V gene's germline CDR1 is KGHDR and CDR2 SFDVKD. CDR3 size: 14 residues. The V gene end was trimmed by 5 bases and the J gene end by 4 bases; junction bases not matched to a gene: 4. Written as DNA, the CDR3 is TGTGCCACCAGTGTTCAGCGGGAGGGATACGAGCAGTACTTC. Its protein is CATSVQREGYEQYF.

This clonotype has a handful of counts. One end of the junction varies from germline; a read error may be responsible. The V and J genes are TRBV7-9 and TRBJ1-2; unclear D gene. This CDR3 is built from 12 residues. Germline V lookup: CDR1 SEHNR, CDR2 FQNEAQ (reference sequence). This chain's CDR3 is CASARTNHGYTF. The CDR3 region has the DNA TGTGCCAGTGCGCGGACTAACCATGGCTACACCTTC. The full variable domain, its missing parts supplied by reference TRBV7-9 and TRBJ1-2, is DTGVSQNPRHKITKRGQNVTFRCDPISEHNRLYWYRQTLGQGPEFLTYFQNEAQLEKSRLLSDRFSAERPKGSFSTLEIQRTEQGDSAMYLCASARTNHGYTFGSGTRLTVV.

The V and J genes are TRBV3-1 and TRBJ2-2; possibly TRBD2 for D (5 bases). CDR3 length: 13 amino acids. The ends were cut back, 3 bases at V and 7 bases at J, with 9 bases in the middle. Germline values: CDR1 LGHDT, CDR2 YNNKEL (reference sequence). In nucleotides, the CDR3 is TGTGCCAGCAGCCAGGGGAGCTACGGGGAGCTGTTTTTT. Translation gives CASSQGSYGELFF.